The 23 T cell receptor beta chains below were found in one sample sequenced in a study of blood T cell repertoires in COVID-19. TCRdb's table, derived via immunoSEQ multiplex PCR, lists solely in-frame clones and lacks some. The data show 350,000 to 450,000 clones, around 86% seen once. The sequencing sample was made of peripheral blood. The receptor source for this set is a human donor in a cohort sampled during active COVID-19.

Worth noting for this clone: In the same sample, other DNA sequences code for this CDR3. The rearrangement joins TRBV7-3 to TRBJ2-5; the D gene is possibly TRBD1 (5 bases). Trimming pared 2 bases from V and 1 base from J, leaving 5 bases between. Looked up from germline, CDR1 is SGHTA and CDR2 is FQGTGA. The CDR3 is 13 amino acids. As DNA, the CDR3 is TGTGCCAGCAGCTTAGACAGCCAAGAGACCCAGTACTTC. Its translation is CASSLDSQETQYF. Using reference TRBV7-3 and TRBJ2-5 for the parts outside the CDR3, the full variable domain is GAGVSQTPSNKVTEKGKYVELRCDPISGHTALYWYRQSLGQGPEFLIYFQGTGAADDSGLPNDRFFAVRPEGSVSTLKIQRTERGDSAVYLCASSLDSQETQYFGPGTRLLVL.

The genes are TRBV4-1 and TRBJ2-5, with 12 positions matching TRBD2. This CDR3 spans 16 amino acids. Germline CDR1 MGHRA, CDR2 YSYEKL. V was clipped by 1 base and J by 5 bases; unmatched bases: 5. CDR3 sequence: CASSQGLAGVMETQYF. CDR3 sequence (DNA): TGCGCCAGCAGCCAAGGACTAGCGGGAGTCATGGAGACCCAGTACTTC.

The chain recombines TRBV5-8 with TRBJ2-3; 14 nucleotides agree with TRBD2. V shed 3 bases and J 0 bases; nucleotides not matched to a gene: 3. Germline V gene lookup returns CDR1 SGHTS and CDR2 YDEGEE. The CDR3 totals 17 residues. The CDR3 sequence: CASSWGLAGDSTDTQYF. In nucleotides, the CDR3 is TGTGCCAGCAGCTGGGGACTAGCGGGAGATAGCACAGATACGCAGTATTTT. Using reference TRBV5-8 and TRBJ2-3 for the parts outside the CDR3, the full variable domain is EAGVTQSPTHLIKTRGQQATLRCSPISGHTSVYWYQQALGLGLQFLLWYDEGEERNRGNFPPRFSGRQFPNYSSELNVNALELEDSALYLCASSWGLAGDSTDTQYFGPGTRLTVL.

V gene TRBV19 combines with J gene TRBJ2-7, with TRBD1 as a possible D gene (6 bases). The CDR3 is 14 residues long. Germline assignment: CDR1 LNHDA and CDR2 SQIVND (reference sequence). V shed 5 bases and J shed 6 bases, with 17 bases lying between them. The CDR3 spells CASSVNRALGEQYF. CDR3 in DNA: TGTGCCAGTAGTGTTAACAGGGCTCTAGGCGAGCAGTACTTC.

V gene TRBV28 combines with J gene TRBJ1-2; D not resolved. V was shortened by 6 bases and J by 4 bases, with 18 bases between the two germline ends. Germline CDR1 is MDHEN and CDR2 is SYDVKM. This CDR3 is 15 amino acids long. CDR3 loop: CASSPPVEMIYGYTF. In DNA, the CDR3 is TGTGCCAGCAGCCCCCCGGTTGAAATGATCTATGGCTACACCTTC.

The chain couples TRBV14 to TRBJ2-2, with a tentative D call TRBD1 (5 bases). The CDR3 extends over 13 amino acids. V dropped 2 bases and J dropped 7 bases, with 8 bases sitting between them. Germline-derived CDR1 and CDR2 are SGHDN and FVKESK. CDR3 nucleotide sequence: TGTGCCAGCAGCCAAAGGGGTCGCGGGGAGCTGTTTTTT. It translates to CASSQRGRGELFF.

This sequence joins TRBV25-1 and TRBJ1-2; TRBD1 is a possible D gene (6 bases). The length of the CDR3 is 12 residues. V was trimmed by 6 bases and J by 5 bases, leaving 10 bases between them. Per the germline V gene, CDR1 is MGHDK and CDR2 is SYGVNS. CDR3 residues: CASRQGQYGYTF. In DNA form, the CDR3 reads TGTGCCAGCAGACAGGGACAATATGGCTACACCTTC.

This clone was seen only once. The CDR3 spells CASSYGIGEAQHF. The CDR3 DNA sequence: TGTGCCAGCAGTTACGGAATCGGAGAGGCCCAGCATTTT. This rearrangement joins TRBV6-5 to TRBJ1-5, with D hard to call. This CDR3 has 13 amino acids. Trimming took off 2 bases at V and 11 bases at J, with 13 bases between the two ends. Germline V gene lookup returns CDR1 MNHEY and CDR2 SVGAGI.

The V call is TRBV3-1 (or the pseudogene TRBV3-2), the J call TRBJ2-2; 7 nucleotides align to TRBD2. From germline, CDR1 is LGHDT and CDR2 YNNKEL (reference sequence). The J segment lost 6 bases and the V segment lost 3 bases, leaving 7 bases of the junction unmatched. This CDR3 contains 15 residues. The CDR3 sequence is CASSHRGRAPGELFF. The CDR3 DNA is TGTGCCAGCAGCCATCGGGGGAGGGCCCCCGGGGAGCTGTTTTTT.

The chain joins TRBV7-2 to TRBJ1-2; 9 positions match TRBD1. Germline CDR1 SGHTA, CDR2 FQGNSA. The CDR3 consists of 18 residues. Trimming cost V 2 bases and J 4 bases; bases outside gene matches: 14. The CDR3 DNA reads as TGTGCCAGCAGCTTAAAGTATCTGACGGACAGGGGAACCTATGGCTACACCTTC. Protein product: CASSLKYLTDRGTYGYTF.

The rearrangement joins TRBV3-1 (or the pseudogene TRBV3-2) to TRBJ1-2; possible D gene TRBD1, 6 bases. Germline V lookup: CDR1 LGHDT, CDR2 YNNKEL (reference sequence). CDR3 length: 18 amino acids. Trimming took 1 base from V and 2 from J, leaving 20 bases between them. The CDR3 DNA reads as TGTGCCAGCAGCCAAGCGGAGTATTGGGGGCGTTCAAACTATGGCTACACCTTC. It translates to CASSQAEYWGRSNYGYTF.

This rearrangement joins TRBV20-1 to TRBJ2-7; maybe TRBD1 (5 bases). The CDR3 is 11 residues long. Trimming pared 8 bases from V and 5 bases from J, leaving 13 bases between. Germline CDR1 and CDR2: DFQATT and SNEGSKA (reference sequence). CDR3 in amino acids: CSLRGADEQYF. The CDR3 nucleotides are TGCAGTCTACGTGGGGCCGACGAGCAGTACTTC.

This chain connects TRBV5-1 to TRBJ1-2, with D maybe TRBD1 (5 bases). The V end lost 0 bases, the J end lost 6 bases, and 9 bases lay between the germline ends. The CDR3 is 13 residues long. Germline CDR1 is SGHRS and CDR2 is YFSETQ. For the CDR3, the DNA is TGCGCCAGCAGCTTGGGACAGTGGGATGGCTACACCTTC. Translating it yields CASSLGQWDGYTF.

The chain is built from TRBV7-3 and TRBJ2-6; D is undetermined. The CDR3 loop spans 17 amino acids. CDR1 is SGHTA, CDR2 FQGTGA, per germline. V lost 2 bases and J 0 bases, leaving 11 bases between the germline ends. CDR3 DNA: TGTGCCAGCAGCTTATCCCCTCCGGGCTCTGGGGCCAACGTCCTGACTTTC. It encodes CASSLSPPGSGANVLTF. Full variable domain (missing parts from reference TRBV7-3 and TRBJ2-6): GAGVSQTPSNKVTEKGKYVELRCDPISGHTALYWYRQSLGQGPEFLIYFQGTGAADDSGLPNDRFFAVRPEGSVSTLKIQRTERGDSAVYLCASSLSPPGSGANVLTFGAGSRLTVL.

The CDR3 DNA reads as TGTGCCAGCAGTGCCCTAGGGACAGGGGATTTCGGTGAAGCTTTCTTT. Encoded protein: CASSALGTGDFGEAFF. The J gene is TRBJ1-1, the V gene TRBV28, with TRBD1 matching 10 bases. Germline CDR1 MDHEN, CDR2 SYDVKM. J was trimmed by 7 bases and V by 5 bases; bases with no gene match: 13. This CDR3 has 16 amino acids.

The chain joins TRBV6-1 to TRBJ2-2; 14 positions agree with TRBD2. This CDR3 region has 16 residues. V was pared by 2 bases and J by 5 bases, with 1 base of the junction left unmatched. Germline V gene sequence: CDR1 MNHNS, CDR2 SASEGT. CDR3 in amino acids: CASSERTSGRTGELFF. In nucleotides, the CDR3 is TGTGCCAGCAGTGAAAGGACTAGCGGGAGGACCGGGGAGCTGTTTTTT.

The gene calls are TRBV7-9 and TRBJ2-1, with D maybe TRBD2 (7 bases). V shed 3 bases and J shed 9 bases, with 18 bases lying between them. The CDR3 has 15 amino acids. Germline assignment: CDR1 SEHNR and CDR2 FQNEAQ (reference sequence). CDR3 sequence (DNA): TGTGCCAGCAGCTTGCTGTGGCGGGGGCGCCTTGAGCAGTTCTTC. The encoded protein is CASSLLWRGRLEQFF.

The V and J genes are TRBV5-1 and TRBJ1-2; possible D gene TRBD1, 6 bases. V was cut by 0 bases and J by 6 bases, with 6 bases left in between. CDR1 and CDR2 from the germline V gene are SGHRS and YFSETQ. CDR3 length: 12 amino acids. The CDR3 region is CASSLAGDGYTF. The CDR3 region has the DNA TGCGCCAGCAGCTTGGCAGGGGATGGCTACACCTTC.

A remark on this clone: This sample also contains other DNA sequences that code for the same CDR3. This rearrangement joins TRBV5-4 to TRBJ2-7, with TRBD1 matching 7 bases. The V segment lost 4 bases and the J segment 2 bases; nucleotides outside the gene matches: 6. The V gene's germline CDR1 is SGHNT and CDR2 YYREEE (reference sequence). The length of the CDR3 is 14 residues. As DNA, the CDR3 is TGTGCCAGCAGCCCCCGGGACAGCACCTACGAGCAGTACTTC. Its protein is CASSPRDSTYEQYF.

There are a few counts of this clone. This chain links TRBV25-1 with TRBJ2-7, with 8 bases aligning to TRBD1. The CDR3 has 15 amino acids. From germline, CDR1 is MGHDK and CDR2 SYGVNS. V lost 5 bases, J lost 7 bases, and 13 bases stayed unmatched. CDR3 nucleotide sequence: TGTGCCAGCAGTCCTCCGAGACAGGGGACTCGAGAGCAGTACTTC. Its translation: CASSPPRQGTREQYF.

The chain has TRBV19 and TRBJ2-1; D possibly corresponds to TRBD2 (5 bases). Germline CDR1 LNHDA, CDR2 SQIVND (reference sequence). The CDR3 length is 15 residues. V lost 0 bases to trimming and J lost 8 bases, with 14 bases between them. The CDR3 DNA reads TGTGCCAGTAGTATAGATAGGGAGCTCAACTATGAGCAGTTCTTC. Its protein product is CASSIDRELNYEQFF.

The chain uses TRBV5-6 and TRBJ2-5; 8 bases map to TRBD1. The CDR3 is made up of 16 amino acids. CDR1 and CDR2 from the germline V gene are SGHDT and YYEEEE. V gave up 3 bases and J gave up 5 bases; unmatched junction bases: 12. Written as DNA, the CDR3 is TGTGCCAGCAGCTCGTCCGGGACAGGTCGCCCGGAGACCCAGTACTTC. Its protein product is CASSSSGTGRPETQYF.

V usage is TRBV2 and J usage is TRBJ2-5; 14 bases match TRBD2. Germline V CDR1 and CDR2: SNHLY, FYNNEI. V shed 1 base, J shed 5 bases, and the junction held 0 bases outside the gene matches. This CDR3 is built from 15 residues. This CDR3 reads CASSEGTSGRETQYF. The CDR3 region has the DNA TGTGCCAGCAGTGAAGGGACTAGCGGGAGGGAGACCCAGTACTTC.